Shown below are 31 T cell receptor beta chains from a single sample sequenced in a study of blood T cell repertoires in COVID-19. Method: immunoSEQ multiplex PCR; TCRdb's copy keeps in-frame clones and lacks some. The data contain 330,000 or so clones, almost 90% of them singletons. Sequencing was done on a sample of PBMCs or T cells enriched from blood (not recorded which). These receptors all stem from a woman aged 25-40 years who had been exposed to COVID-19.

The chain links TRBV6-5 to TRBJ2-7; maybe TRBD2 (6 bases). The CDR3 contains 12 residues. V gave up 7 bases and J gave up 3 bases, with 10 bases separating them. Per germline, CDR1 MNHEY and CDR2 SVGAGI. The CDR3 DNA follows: TGTGCCAGCATTTCCGGGAGCTACGAGCAGTACTTC. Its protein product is CASISGSYEQYF.

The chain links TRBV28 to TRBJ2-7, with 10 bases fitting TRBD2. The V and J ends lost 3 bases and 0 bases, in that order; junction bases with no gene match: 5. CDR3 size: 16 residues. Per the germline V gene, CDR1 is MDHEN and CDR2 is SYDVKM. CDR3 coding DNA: TGTGCCAGCAGTTTGGGGACTAGCGAGAGCTCCTACGAGCAGTACTTC. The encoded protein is CASSLGTSESSYEQYF.

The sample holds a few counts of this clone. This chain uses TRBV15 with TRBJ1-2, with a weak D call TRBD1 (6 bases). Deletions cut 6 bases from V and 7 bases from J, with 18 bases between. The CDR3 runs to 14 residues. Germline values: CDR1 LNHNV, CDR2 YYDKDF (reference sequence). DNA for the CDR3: TGTGCCACCAGTCCCGGGACATTTTCGGGTGGCTACACCTTC. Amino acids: CATSPGTFSGGYTF.

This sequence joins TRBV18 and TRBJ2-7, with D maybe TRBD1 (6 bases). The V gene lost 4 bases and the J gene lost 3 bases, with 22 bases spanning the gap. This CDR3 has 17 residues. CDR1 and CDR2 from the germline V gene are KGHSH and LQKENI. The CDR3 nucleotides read TGTGCCAGCTCACTCTTGAGCCCGGGACATAGTGACTACGAGCAGTACTTC. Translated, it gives CASSLLSPGHSDYEQYF.

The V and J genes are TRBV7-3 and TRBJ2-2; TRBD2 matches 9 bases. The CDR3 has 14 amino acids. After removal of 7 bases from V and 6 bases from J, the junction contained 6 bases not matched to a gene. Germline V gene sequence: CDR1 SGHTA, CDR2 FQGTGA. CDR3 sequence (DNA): TGTGCCAGCAAAAAGGGGACTAGCCCCGGGGAGCTGTTTTTT. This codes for CASKKGTSPGELFF.

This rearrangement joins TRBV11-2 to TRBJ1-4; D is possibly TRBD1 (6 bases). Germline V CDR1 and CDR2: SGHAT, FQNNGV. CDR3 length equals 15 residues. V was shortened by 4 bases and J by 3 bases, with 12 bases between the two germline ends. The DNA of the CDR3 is TGTGCCAGCAGCTCCCGGGACAACTCTAATGAAAAACTGTTTTTT. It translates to CASSSRDNSNEKLFF.

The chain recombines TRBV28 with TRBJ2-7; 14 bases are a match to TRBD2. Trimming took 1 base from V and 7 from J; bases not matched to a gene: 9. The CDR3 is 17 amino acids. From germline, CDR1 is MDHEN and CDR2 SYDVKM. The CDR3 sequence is CASSLFGTSGSAGEQYF. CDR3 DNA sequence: TGTGCCAGCAGTTTATTCGGGACTAGCGGGAGTGCCGGAGAGCAGTACTTC.

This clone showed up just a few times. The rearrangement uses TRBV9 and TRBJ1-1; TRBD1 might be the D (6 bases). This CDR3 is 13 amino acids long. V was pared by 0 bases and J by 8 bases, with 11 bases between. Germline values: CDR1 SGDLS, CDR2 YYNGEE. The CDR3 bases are TGTGCCAGCAGCGTAGGGACAGTTGGGGAAGCTTTCTTT. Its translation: CASSVGTVGEAFF.

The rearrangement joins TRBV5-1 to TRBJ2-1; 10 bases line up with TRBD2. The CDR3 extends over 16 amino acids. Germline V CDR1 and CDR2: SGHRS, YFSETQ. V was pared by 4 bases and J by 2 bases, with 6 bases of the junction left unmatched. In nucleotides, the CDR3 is TGCGCCAGCAGCAGCCTAGCGGGAGCAACCTACAATGAGCAGTTCTTC. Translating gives CASSSLAGATYNEQFF.

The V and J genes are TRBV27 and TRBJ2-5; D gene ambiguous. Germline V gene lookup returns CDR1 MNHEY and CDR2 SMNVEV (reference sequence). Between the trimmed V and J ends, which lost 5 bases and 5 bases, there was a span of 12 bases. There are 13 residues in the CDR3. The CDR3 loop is CASSPRVPETQYF. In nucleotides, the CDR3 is TGTGCCAGCAGTCCCCGTGTCCCCGAGACCCAGTACTTC.

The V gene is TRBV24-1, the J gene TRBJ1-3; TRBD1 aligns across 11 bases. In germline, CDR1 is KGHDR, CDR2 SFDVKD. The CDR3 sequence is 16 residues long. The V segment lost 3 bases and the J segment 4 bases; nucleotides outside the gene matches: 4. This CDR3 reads CATSDPDRGLGNTIYF. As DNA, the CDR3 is TGTGCCACCAGTGATCCGGACAGGGGGCTGGGAAACACCATATATTTT.

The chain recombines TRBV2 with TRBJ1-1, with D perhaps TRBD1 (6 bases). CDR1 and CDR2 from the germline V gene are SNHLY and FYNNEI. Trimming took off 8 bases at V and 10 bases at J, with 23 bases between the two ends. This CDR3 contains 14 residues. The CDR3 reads CASLVTYRVSGAFF. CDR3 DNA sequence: TGTGCCAGCCTTGTGACCTACAGGGTATCAGGAGCTTTCTTT.

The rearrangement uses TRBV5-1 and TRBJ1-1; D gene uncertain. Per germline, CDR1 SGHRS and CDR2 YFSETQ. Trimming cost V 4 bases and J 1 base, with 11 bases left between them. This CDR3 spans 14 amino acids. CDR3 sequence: CASSAPEENTEAFF. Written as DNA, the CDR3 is TGCGCCAGCAGCGCGCCGGAGGAGAACACTGAAGCTTTCTTT.

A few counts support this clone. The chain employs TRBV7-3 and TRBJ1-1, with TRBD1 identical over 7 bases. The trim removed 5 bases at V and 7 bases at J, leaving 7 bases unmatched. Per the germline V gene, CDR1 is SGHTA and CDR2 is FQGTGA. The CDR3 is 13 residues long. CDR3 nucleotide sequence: TGTGCCAGCAGCCCGGACAGGACCGGTGAAGCTTTCTTT. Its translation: CASSPDRTGEAFF.

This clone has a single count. The CDR3, as DNA: TGTGCCAGCAGTTACTCCCCTCGGGCCAACGTCCTGACTTTC. It yields the protein CASSYSPRANVLTF. The J gene is TRBJ2-6, the V gene TRBV6-6; D is uncertain. This CDR3 region has 14 residues. V was pared by 0 bases and J by 5 bases, with 5 bases between. The V gene's germline CDR1 is MNHNY and CDR2 SVGAGI (reference sequence).

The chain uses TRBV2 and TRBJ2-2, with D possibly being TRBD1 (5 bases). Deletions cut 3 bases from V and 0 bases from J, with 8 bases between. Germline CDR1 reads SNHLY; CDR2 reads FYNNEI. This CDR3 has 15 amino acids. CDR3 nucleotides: TGTGCCAGCAGTGACAGGGTGGCGAACACCGGGGAGCTGTTTTTT. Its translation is CASSDRVANTGELFF.

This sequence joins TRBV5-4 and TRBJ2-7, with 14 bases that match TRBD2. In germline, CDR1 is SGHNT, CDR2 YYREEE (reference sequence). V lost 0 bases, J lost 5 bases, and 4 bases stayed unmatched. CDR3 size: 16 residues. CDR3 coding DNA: TGTGCCAGCAGCTTGGCCCAGGGACTAGCGGGAGACGAGCAGTACTTC. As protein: CASSLAQGLAGDEQYF.

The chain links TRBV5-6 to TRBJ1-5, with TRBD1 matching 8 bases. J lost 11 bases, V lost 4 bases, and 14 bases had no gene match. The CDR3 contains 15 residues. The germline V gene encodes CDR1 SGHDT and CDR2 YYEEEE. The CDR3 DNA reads TGTGCCAGCAGCGTGTTGGGACAGGCCGAGCAGGCCCAGCATTTT. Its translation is CASSVLGQAEQAQHF.

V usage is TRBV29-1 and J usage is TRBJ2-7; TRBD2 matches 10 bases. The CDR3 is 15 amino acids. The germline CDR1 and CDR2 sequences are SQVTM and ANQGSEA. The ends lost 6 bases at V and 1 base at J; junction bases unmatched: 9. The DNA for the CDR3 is TGCAGCGTGAGGGGGGGACTAGCGAGTTCCTACGAGCAGTACTTC. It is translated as CSVRGGLASSYEQYF.

The chain's CDR3 is CSVEGGLTSTDTQYF. The DNA for the CDR3 is TGCAGCGTTGAAGGGGGACTAACTAGCACAGATACGCAGTATTTT. V usage is TRBV29-1 and J usage is TRBJ2-3; 7 bases are shared with TRBD2. This CDR3 region has 15 residues. CDR1 and CDR2 from the germline V gene are SQVTM and ANQGSEA. With 1 base clipped from V and 0 bases from J, the junction kept 4 bases outside the gene matches.

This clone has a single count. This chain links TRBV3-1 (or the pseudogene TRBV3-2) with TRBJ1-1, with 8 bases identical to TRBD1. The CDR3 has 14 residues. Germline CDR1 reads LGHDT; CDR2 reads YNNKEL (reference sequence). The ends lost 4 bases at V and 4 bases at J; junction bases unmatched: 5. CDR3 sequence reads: CASSPRTGSTEAFF. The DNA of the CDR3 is TGTGCCAGCAGCCCGCGGACAGGGAGCACTGAAGCTTTCTTT.

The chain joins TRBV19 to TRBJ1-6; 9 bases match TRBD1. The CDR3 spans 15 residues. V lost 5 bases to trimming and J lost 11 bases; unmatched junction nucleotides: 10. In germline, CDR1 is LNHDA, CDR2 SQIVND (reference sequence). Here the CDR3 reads CASSVAGQGAAPLHF. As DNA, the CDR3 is TGTGCCAGTAGTGTCGCGGGACAGGGAGCAGCACCCCTCCACTTT. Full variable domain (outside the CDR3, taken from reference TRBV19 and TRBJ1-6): DGGITQSPKYLFRKEGQNVTLSCEQNLNHDAMYWYRQDPGQGLRLIYYSQIVNDFQKGDIAEGYSVSREKKESFPLTVTSAQKNPTAFYLCASSVAGQGAAPLHFGNGTRLTVT.

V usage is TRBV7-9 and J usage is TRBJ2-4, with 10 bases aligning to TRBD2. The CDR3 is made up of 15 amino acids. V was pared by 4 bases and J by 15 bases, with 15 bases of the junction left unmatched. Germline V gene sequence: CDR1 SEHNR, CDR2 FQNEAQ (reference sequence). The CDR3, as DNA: TGTGCCAGCAGCTCAGGGCTAGCGGGAGTAAGCGAAGGGTACTTC. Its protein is CASSSGLAGVSEGYF.

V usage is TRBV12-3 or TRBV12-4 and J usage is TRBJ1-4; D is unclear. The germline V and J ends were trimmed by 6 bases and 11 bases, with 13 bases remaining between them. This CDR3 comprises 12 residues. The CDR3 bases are TGTGCCAGCAGCCCGGGGTTTGGGAAACTGTTTTTT. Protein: CASSPGFGKLFF.

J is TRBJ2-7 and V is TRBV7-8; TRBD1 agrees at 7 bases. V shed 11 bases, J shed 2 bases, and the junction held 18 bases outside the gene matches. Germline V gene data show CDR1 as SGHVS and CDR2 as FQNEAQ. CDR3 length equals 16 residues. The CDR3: CADTINPGQRTYEQYF. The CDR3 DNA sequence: TGTGCCGACACCATCAACCCGGGACAGCGAACCTACGAGCAGTACTTC.

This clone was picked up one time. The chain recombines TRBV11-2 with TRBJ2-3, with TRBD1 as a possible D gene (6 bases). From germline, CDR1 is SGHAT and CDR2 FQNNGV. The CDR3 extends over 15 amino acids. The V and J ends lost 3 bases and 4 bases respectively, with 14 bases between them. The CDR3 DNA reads TGTGCCAGCAGCTTTAGGGGGAGAGGGTCAGATACGCAGTATTTT. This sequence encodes CASSFRGRGSDTQYF.

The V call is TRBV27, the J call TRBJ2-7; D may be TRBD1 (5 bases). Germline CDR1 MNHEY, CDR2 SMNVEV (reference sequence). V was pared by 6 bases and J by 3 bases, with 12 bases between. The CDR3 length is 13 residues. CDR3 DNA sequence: TGTGCCAGCAGAGCAGGGTACGACTACGAGCAGTACTTC. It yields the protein CASRAGYDYEQYF.

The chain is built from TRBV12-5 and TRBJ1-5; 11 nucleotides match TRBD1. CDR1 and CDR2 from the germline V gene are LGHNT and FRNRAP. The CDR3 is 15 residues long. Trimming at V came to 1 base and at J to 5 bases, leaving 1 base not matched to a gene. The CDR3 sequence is CASGLGTGGYQPQHF. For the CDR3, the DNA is TGTGCTAGTGGTTTGGGGACAGGGGGCTATCAGCCCCAGCATTTT.

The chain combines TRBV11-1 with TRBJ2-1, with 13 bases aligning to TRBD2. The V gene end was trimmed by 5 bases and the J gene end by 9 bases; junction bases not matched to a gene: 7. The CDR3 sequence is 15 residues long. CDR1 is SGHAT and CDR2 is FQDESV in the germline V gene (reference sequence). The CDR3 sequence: CASSPGLAGRFEQFF. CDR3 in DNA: TGTGCCAGCAGCCCGGGACTAGCGGGACGGTTTGAGCAGTTCTTC.

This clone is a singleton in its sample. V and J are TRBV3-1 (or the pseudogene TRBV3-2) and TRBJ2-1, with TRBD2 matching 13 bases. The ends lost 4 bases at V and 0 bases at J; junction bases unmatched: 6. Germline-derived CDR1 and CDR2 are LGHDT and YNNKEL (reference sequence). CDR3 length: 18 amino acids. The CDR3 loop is CASSPGLAGSSSYNEQFF. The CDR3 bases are TGTGCCAGCAGCCCGGGACTAGCGGGATCAAGCTCCTACAATGAGCAGTTCTTC.

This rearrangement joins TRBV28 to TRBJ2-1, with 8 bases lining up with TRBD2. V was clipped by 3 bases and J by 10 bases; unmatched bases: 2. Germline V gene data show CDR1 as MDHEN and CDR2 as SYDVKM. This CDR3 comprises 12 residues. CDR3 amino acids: CASSLVAGEQFF. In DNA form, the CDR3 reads TGTGCCAGCAGTTTGGTAGCGGGAGAGCAGTTCTTC. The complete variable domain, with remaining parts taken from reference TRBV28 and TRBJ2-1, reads DVKVTQSSRYLVKRTGEKVFLECVQDMDHENMFWYRQDPGLGLRLIYFSYDVKMKEKGDIPEGYSVSREKKERFSLILESASTNQTSMYLCASSLVAGEQFFGPGTRLTVL.